The TCR beta chain under discussion was sequenced for a study of human T cells and chemical hapten exposure. Across the whole study: The sensitizer, 2% DPC, was used on roughly 2 cm by roughly 2 cm of upper inner arm skin.

Described time point: patch test 1, 2 weeks after DPC sensitization. Treatment meaning: therapeutic diphenylcyclopropenone sensitization with weekly scalp DPC. Whole-study findings and limits: Patch test score rose with PT1 expanded TCR count, significant at thresholds 8, 16 and 32, not 4.

CDR3 size: 15 residues. From germline, CDR1 is SGDLS and CDR2 YYNGEE. V lost 0 bases and J 2 bases, leaving 10 bases between the germline ends. In the library, unique molecular identifiers were attached to individual cDNA molecules. Per the study methods: Over 95,000 TCRs per sample was the median, with a range of 23,224 to 690,600. TCRdb re-called the RACE reads with MiXCR, one entry per CDR3 protein. V and J calls and clone size were set by TCRdb, not the authors. The repertoire has 300,000 to 400,000 distinct CDR3 sequences, around 7% of them found once; the top ten carry 7.5% to 9%. This clonotype was counted ten times or more. Its antigen is not known.

This clonotype was sampled from a woman younger than 35 with alopecia areata. Some clones in this sample may be carry-over from other donors' samples. J is TRBJ2-3 and V is TRBV9; perhaps TRBD1 as D (6 bases). The specimen comprised whole blood, sampled in connection with sensitization to the hapten diphenylcyclopropenone (DPC). The CDR3 nucleotides are TGTGCCAGCAGCGTAGCCGACAGGCTCACAGATACGCAGTATTTT. Protein sequence: CASSVADRLTDTQYF.